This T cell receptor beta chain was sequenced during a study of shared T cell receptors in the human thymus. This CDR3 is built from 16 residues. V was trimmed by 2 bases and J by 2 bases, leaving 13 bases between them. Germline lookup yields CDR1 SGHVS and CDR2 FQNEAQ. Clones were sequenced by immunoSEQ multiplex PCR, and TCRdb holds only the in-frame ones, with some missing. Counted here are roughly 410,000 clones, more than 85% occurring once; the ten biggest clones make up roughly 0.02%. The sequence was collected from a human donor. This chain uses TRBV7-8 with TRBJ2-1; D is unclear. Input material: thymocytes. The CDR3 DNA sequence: TGTGCCAGCAGCTTAAGTAGGCAGTCCCCCTACAATGAGCAGTTCTTC. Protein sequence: CASSLSRQSPYNEQFF.